This T cell receptor beta chain was sequenced for a study of response to subunit inactivated influenza vaccine. CDR1 is ENHRY and CDR2 is SYGVKD in the germline V gene. CDR3 length: 11 residues. V dropped 8 bases and J dropped 3 bases, with 5 bases sitting between them. Each CDR3 protein is one row after TCRdb ran MiXCR on the RT-PCR reads. The repertoire has approximately 500,000 distinct CDR3 sequences, under 30% of them found once; the top ten carry approximately 3%. These data also featured in a second study, about T cells expressing NK-cell markers. Turning to that study: The authors made TCR beta cDNA libraries by 5'RACE template switching. This switching added a universal primer site and UMIs.

This sequence joins TRBV10-3 and TRBJ2-1; D is ambiguous. The material sequenced was CD4+ T cells sorted from PBMCs, taken 11 to 12 days after vaccination. This sequence originates from a man aged 45-65 years who received an inactivated influenza vaccine. This chain's CDR3 is CAILDYNEQFF. The CDR3 DNA is TGTGCCATCCTGGACTACAATGAGCAGTTCTTC.